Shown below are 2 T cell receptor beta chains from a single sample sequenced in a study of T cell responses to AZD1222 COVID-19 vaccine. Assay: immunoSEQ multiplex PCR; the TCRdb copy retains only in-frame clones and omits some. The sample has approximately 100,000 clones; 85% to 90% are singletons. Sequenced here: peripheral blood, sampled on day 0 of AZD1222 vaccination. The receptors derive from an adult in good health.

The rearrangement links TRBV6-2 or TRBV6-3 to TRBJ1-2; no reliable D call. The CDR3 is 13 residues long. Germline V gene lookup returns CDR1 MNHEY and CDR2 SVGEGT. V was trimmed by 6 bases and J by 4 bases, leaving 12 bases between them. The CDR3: CASSLGRVYGYTF. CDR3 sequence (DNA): TGTGCCAGCAGCCTCGGGAGGGTCTATGGCTACACCTTC.

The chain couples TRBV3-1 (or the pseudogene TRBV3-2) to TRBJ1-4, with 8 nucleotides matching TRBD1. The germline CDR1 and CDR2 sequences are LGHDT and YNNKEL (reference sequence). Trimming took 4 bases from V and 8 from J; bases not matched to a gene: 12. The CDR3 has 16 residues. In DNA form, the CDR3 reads TGTGCCAGCAGCCTCCTAGGACAGGGAATCGGAGAAAAACTGTTTTTT. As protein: CASSLLGQGIGEKLFF.